This TCR beta chain was obtained from a study of shared clonotypes between healthy human individuals. The wider study: Each donor contributed plates that comprised three CD4 naive, three CD4 memory, two CD8 naive and one CD8 memory.

Concerning this clone: Its antigen remains unidentified.

Study conclusions and caveats: The diversity represented, both genetic and in exposure history, was limited by few donors. Generally, estimated richness proved larger in naive subsets than it did in memory subsets.

Genomic DNA (from each subset) was split evenly across several immunoSEQ plates. TCRdb keeps only in-frame clones here, not all; method: immunoSEQ multiplex PCR. The sample lists around 79,000 clones, 60% to 65% seen once, with over 50% in the top ten. V was pared by 2 bases and J by 2 bases, with 5 bases of the junction left unmatched. Germline-derived CDR1 and CDR2 are SGHDN and FVKESK. This CDR3 spans 15 amino acids. The chain is built from TRBV14 and TRBJ2-7; 8 bases map to TRBD2. The receptor was derived from a man aged 25 to 40 in good health. The sample taken for sequencing was memory CD8+ T cells sorted from blood. Subset defined: CD45RO+ cells pooled with CCR7-negative TemRA cells. This CDR3 is CASSQTAAGAYEQYF. The CDR3 coding sequence is TGTGCCAGCAGCCAAACAGCAGCGGGGGCCTACGAGCAGTACTTC.